A single sample gave rise to the 16 T cell receptor beta chains below, sequenced in a study of blood T cell repertoires in COVID-19 (dated by TCRdb to the early 2020s). The library was built by means of the immunoSEQ multiplex PCR assay. TCRdb mirrors the immuneACCESS table, restricted to in-frame sequences. Some clones are absent from its copies; in checked studies, under half trace to an unresolved V gene, and the reason for the others is unknown. The sample has about 52,000 clones on record, 75% to 95% of them singletons. The leading ten clones occupy around 6.9% of the sample. Sample: peripheral blood. Source of these receptors: a man aged 50-59 years with active COVID-19.

The rearrangement links TRBV6-5 to TRBJ2-7, with TRBD1 matching over 8 bases. The trim removed 5 bases at V and 1 base at J, leaving 4 bases unmatched. The CDR3 length is 14 residues. Germline V gene data show CDR1 as MNHEY and CDR2 as SVGAGI. DNA of the CDR3: TGTGCCAGCAGTCCCTGGACAGGGTCCTACGAGCAGTACTTC. It specifies CASSPWTGSYEQYF.

The gene calls are TRBV30 and TRBJ2-7; perhaps TRBD1 as D (6 bases). This CDR3 comprises 13 residues. The germline CDR1 and CDR2 sequences are GTSNPN and SVGIG (reference sequence). Trimming left V 5 bases short and J 3 bases short, with 14 bases between. The chain's CDR3 is CAWSRQGNYEQYF. The CDR3 nucleotides are TGTGCCTGGTCTCGGCAGGGGAACTACGAGCAGTACTTC.

The chain has TRBV5-1 and TRBJ2-5; TRBD2 matches 9 bases. V gave up 4 bases and J gave up 2 bases; unmatched junction bases: 12. This CDR3 region has 17 residues. Per the germline V gene, CDR1 is SGHRS and CDR2 is YFSETQ. The CDR3 coding sequence is TGCGCCAGCAGCAGGCCTAGCGGGACTGAGGTACAAGAGACCCAGTACTTC. Its translation is CASSRPSGTEVQETQYF.

The genes are TRBV7-9 and TRBJ2-7; D might be TRBD1 (6 bases). V was trimmed by 5 bases and J by 5 bases, leaving 22 bases between them. Germline-derived CDR1 and CDR2 are SEHNR and FQNEAQ (reference sequence). This CDR3 contains 16 residues. The CDR3 coding sequence is TGTGCCAGCAGCCCCATCACGGGGACACTGTGTCACGAGCAGTACTTC. Its translation: CASSPITGTLCHEQYF.

This chain joins TRBV15 and TRBJ2-1; weak D call: TRBD2 (6 bases). CDR3 size: 14 residues. Germline V CDR1 and CDR2: LNHNV, YYDKDF (reference sequence). Trimming took 3 bases from V and 9 from J, leaving 15 bases between them. This CDR3 reads CATSRNQGAGEQFF. As DNA, the CDR3 is TGTGCCACCAGCAGGAACCAAGGAGCGGGTGAGCAGTTCTTC.

The V and J genes are TRBV2 and TRBJ2-7; 7 bases align to TRBD1. Germline values: CDR1 SNHLY, CDR2 FYNNEI. V trimming: 6 bases; J trimming: 5 bases; junction bases outside the gene matches: 4. The CDR3 consists of 12 residues. CDR3 sequence (DNA): TGTGCCAGCAGAGGACAGGATCACGAGCAGTACTTC. The encoded protein is CASRGQDHEQYF. Full variable domain (missing parts from reference TRBV2 and TRBJ2-7): EPEVTQTPSHQVTQMGQEVILRCVPISNHLYFYWYRQILGQKVEFLVSFYNNEISEKSEIFDDQFSVERPDGSNFTLKIRSTKLEDSAMYFCASRGQDHEQYFGPGTRLTVT.

The V call is TRBV7-8, the J call TRBJ2-3; unclear D gene. The V end was cut by 4 bases, the J end by 2 bases, with 7 bases between. CDR1 and CDR2 from the germline V gene are SGHVS and FQNEAQ. This CDR3 spans 13 amino acids. CDR3 sequence (DNA): TGTGCCAGCAGCTCCCGACACACAGATACGCAGTATTTT. Residues: CASSSRHTDTQYF.

The V call is TRBV7-8, the J call TRBJ2-1; the D gene is possibly TRBD2 (5 bases). V was pared by 9 bases and J by 0 bases, with 15 bases between. The CDR3 extends over 15 amino acids. Germline V gene lookup returns CDR1 SGHVS and CDR2 FQNEAQ. DNA of the CDR3: TGTGCCAGTAGACATCCGCGGGCCTCCTACAATGAGCAGTTCTTC. Its protein product is CASRHPRASYNEQFF.

This chain joins TRBV2 and TRBJ1-2; 9 nucleotides line up with TRBD1. This CDR3 comprises 14 residues. Germline CDR1 SNHLY, CDR2 FYNNEI. V shed 6 bases, J shed 4 bases, and the junction held 6 bases outside the gene matches. The DNA of the CDR3 is TGTGCCAGCAGGGGGGGGACAGGGCCCTATGGCTACACCTTC. This encodes CASRGGTGPYGYTF.

This chain links TRBV15 with TRBJ1-5; D gene uncertain. The germline V gene has CDR1 LNHNV and CDR2 YYDKDF (reference sequence). Trimming removed 3 bases at V and 8 bases at J, with 11 bases between. The CDR3 runs to 13 residues. The CDR3 reads CATSRDSSEPQHF. CDR3 coding DNA: TGTGCCACCAGCAGGGACTCGAGTGAGCCCCAGCATTTT.

This chain connects TRBV7-2 to TRBJ2-2; TRBD1 matches at 11 bases. CDR1 and CDR2 (germline): SGHTA, FQGNSA. V lost 2 bases and J lost 5; bases outside the gene matches: 4. CDR3 length: 16 amino acids. The CDR3 here is CASSLPDRGPTGELFF. The CDR3 nucleotides are TGTGCCAGCAGCTTACCGGACAGGGGGCCTACCGGGGAGCTGTTTTTT.

The CDR3 is CASSQDGGGIGTPTNEKLFF. The CDR3 DNA reads as TGTGCCAGCAGCCAAGATGGTGGAGGCATTGGGACTCCAACTAATGAAAAACTGTTTTTT. The V gene is TRBV3-1 (or the pseudogene TRBV3-2), the J gene TRBJ1-4; the D gene is possibly TRBD1 (5 bases). Germline CDR1 LGHDT, CDR2 YNNKEL (reference sequence). The CDR3 spans 20 residues. Trimming took off 0 bases at V and 0 bases at J, with 20 bases between the two ends.

The rearrangement joins TRBV3-1 (or the pseudogene TRBV3-2) to TRBJ1-1; D is possibly TRBD1 (5 bases). This CDR3 region has 13 residues. Germline CDR1 and CDR2: LGHDT and YNNKEL (reference sequence). V was pared by 3 bases and J by 1 base, with 6 bases between. CDR3 region: CASSQTANTEAFF. Written as DNA, the CDR3 is TGTGCCAGCAGCCAGACAGCGAACACTGAAGCTTTCTTT.

A word on this clone: The sample contains more than one DNA sequence encoding this CDR3. This rearrangement joins TRBV5-1 to TRBJ2-3; D gene unclear. CDR3 length: 14 amino acids. Trimming left V 0 bases short and J 0 bases short, with 5 bases between. The germline V gene encodes CDR1 SGHRS and CDR2 YFSETQ. The CDR3 sequence is CASSLAGSTDTQYF. The CDR3 DNA is TGCGCCAGCAGCTTGGCCGGGAGCACAGATACGCAGTATTTT.

V gene TRBV19 combines with J gene TRBJ2-7; 8 bases are a match to TRBD1. CDR1 and CDR2 from the germline V gene are LNHDA and SQIVND (reference sequence). This CDR3 comprises 14 residues. The trim removed 7 bases at V and 4 bases at J, leaving 9 bases unmatched. CDR3 amino acids: CASTPTGAGYEQYF. The CDR3 DNA follows: TGTGCCAGTACTCCGACAGGGGCGGGGTACGAGCAGTACTTC.

The chain is built from TRBV7-2 and TRBJ2-1; possible D gene TRBD2, 5 bases. Germline values: CDR1 SGHTA, CDR2 FQGNSA. The germline V and J ends were trimmed by 2 bases and 4 bases, with 6 bases remaining between them. The CDR3 runs 13 residues. In nucleotides, the CDR3 is TGTGCCAGCAGCTTAAGCGGTTACAATGAGCAGTTCTTC. This codes for CASSLSGYNEQFF.